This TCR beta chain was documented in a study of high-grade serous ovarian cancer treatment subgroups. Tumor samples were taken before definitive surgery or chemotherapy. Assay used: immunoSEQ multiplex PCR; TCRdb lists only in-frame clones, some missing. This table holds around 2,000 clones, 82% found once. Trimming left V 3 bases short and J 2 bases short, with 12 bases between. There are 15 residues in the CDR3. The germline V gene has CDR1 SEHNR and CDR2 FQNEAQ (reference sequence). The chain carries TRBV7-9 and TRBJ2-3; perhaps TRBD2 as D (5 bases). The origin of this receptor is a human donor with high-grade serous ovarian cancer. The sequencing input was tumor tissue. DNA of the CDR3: TGTGCCAGCAGCTTCAGACGGGAACCCACAGATACGCAGTATTTT. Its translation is CASSFRREPTDTQYF. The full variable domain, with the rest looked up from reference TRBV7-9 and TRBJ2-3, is DTGVSQNPRHKITKRGQNVTFRCDPISEHNRLYWYRQTLGQGPEFLTYFQNEAQLEKSRLLSDRFSAERPKGSFSTLEIQRTEQGDSAMYLCASSFRREPTDTQYFGPGTRLTVL.